This TCR beta chain was retrieved from a study of CD8+CD57+ T cells in acquired aplastic anemia. Study information: Across the sorted CD4+ and CD8+ cells, DNA amounts averaged approximately 3.1 ug. Study observations and caveats: Overlap between patients and controls comprised some 31 CD8+ CDR3 sequences.

Whoever was chosen for sequencing had shown CD8+CD57+ cell expansion by flow cytometry. Every patient was diagnosed with severe acquired aplastic anemia. At blood sampling, none of the patients had yet received therapy. Comments on this clonotype: Its antigen remains unknown.

CDR3 length: 11 residues. The germline CDR1 and CDR2 sequences are DFQATT and SNEGSKA (reference sequence). The V end lost 1 base, the J end lost 7 bases, and 5 bases lay between the germline ends. Genomic DNA served as template for TCR beta VDJ and CDR3 profiling. TCRdb reprocessed the reads via MiXCR and lists one record per CDR3 protein. Among about 180,000 distinct CDR3 sequences, less than 60% were seen once, and the ten largest hold about 1.8%. The rearrangement uses TRBV20-1 and TRBJ2-1; unclear D gene. The sequence derives from a human donor with aplastic anemia. What was sequenced was sorted CD4+, CD8+, or CD8+CD57+ T cells (not recorded which) from PBMCs. CDR3 DNA: TGCAGTGCTAGAGGACCGAATGAGCAGTTCTTC. This sequence encodes CSARGPNEQFF.